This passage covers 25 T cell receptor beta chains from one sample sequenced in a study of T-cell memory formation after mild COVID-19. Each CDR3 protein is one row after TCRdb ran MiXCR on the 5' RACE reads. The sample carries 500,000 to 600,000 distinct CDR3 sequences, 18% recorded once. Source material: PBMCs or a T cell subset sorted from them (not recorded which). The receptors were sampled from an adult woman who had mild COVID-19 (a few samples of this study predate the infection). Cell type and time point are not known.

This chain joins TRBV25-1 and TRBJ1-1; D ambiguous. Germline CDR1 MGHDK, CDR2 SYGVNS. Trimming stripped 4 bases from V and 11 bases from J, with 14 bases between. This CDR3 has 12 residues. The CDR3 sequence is CASSGTGFLAFF. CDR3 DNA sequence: TGTGCCAGCAGTGGTACGGGGTTTCTTGCTTTCTTT.

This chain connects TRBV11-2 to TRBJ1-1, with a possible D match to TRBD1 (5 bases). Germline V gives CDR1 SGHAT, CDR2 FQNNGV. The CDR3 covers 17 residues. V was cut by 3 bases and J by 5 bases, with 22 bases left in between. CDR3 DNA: TGTGCCAGCAGCTTCGAATCGGGCCTTAGGGGAGGGACTGAAGCTTTCTTT. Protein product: CASSFESGLRGGTEAFF.

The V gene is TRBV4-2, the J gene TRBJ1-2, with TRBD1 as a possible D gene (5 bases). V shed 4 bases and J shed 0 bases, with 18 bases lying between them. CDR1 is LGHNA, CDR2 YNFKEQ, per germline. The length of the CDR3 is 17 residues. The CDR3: CASSLQSGGEANYGYTF. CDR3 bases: TGTGCCAGCAGCCTCCAAAGCGGGGGGGAAGCTAACTATGGCTACACCTTC.

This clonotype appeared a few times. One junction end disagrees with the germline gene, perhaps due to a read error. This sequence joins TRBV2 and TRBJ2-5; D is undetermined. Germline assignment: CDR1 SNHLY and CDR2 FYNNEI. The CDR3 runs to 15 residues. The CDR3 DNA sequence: TGTGTCAGCAGTGATCAACTACGCGTCCAAGAGACCCAGTACTTC. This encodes CVSSDQLRVQETQYF. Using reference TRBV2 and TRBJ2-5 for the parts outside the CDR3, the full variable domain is EPEVTQTPSHQVTQMGQEVILRCVPISNHLYFYWYRQILGQKVEFLVSFYNNEISEKSEIFDDQFSVERPDGSNFTLKIRSTKLEDSAMYFCVSSDQLRVQETQYFGPGTRLLVL.

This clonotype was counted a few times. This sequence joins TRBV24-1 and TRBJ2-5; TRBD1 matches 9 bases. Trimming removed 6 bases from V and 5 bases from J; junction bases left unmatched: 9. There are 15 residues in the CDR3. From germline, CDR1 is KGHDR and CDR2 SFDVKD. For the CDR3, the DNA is TGTGCCACCAGTCGACAGGGGGTGGCGGGGGAGACCCAGTACTTC. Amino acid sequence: CATSRQGVAGETQYF.

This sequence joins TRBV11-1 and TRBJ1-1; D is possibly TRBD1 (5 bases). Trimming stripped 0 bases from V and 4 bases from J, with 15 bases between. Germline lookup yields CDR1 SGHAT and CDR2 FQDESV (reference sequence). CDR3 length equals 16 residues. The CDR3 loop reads CASSLARGAEGTEAFF. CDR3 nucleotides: TGTGCCAGCAGCTTAGCAAGGGGAGCGGAGGGCACTGAAGCTTTCTTT. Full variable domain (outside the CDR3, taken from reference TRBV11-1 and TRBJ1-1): EAEVAQSPRYKITEKSQAVAFWCDPISGHATLYWYRQILGQGPELLVQFQDESVVDDSQLPKDRFSAERLKGVDSTLKIQPAELGDSAMYLCASSLARGAEGTEAFFGQGTRLTVV.

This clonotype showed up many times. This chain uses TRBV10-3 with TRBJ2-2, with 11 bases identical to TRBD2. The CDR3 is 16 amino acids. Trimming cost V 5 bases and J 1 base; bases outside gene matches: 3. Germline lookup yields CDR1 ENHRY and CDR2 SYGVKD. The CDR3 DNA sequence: TGTGCCATCAGTTCCGGGACTAGCGGGAACACCGGGGAGCTGTTTTTT. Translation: CAISSGTSGNTGELFF.

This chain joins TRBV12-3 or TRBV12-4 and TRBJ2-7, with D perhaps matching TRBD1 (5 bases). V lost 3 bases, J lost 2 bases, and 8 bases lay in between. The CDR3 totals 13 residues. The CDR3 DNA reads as TGTGCCAGCAGTTTCAAGGGGACCTACGAGCAGTACTTC. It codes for CASSFKGTYEQYF.

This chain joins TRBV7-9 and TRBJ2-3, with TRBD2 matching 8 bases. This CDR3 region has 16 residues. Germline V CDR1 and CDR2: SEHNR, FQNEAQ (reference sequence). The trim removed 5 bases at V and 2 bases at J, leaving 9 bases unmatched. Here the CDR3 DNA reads TGTGCCAGCAGCCTCAGGACTAGCCGAGACACAGATACGCAGTATTTT. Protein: CASSLRTSRDTDTQYF.

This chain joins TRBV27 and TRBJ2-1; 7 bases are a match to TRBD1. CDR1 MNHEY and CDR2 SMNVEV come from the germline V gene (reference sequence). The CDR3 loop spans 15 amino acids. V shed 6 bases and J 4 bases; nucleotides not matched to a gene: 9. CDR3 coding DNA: TGTGCCAGCAGCACGATCCAGGGGGAATACAATGAGCAGTTCTTC. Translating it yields CASSTIQGEYNEQFF.

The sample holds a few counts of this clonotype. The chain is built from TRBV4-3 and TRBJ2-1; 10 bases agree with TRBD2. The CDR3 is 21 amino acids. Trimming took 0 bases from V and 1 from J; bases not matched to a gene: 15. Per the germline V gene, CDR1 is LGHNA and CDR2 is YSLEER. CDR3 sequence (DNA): TGCGCCAGCAGCCAAGACGGGTTGGGGACTAGCGTTTCGGGGTCCTACAATGAGCAGTTCTTC. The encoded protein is CASSQDGLGTSVSGSYNEQFF.

The chain's CDR3 is CASSQVGRGDSGNTIYF. CDR3 DNA sequence: TGCGCCAGCAGCCAAGTGGGCCGGGGGGACTCTGGAAACACCATATATTTT. The chain recombines TRBV4-1 with TRBJ1-3; D may be TRBD1 (5 bases). The CDR3 is made up of 17 amino acids. Germline-derived CDR1 and CDR2 are MGHRA and YSYEKL. Trimming cost V 1 base and J 0 bases, with 13 bases left between them.

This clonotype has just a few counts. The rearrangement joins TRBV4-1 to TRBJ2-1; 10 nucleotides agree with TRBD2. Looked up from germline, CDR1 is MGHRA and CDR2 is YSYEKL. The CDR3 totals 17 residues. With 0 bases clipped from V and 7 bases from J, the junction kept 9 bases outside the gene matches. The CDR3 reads CASSQDPSGSRWNEQFF. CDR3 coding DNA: TGCGCCAGCAGCCAAGATCCTAGCGGGAGCAGATGGAATGAGCAGTTCTTC.

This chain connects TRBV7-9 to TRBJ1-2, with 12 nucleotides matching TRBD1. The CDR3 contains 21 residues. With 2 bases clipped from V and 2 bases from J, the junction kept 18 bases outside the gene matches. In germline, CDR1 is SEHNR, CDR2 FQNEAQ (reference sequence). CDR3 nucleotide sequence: TGTGCCAGCAGCTTACTTCCGGGACAGGGGGCGAGTTCCGGTTCGAACTATGGCTACACCTTC. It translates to CASSLLPGQGASSGSNYGYTF. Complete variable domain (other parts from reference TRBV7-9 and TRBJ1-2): DTGVSQNPRHKITKRGQNVTFRCDPISEHNRLYWYRQTLGQGPEFLTYFQNEAQLEKSRLLSDRFSAERPKGSFSTLEIQRTEQGDSAMYLCASSLLPGQGASSGSNYGYTFGSGTRLTVV.

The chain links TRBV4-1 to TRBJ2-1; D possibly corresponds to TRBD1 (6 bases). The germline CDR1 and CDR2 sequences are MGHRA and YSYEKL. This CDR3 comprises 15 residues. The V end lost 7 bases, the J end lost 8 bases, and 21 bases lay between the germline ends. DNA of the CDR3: TGCGCCAGCATCCCACAGGGTAATGGTGCCGATGAGCAGTTCTTC. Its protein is CASIPQGNGADEQFF.

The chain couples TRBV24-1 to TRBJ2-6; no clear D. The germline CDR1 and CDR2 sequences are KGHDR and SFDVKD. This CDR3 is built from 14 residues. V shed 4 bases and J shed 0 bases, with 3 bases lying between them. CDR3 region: CATSDLSGANVLTF. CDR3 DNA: TGTGCCACCAGTGACCTCTCTGGGGCCAACGTCCTGACTTTC.

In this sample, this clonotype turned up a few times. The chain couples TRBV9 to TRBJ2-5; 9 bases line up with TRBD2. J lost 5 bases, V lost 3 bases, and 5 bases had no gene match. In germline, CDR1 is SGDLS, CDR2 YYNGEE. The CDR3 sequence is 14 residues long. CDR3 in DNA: TGTGCCAGCAGCGCGGGACTAGCTCTCGAGACCCAGTACTTC. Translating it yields CASSAGLALETQYF. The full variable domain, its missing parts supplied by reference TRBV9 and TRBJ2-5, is DSGVTQTPKHLITATGQRVTLRCSPRSGDLSVYWYQQSLDQGLQFLIQYYNGEERAKGNILERFSAQQFPDLHSELNLSSLELGDSALYFCASSAGLALETQYFGPGTRLLVL.

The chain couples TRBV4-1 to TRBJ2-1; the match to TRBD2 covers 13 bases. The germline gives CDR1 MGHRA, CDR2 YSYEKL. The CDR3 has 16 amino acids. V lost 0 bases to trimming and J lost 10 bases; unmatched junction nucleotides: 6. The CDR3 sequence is CASSQDRGTSGVEQFF. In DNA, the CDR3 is TGCGCCAGCAGCCAAGATCGGGGGACTAGCGGGGTAGAGCAGTTCTTC.

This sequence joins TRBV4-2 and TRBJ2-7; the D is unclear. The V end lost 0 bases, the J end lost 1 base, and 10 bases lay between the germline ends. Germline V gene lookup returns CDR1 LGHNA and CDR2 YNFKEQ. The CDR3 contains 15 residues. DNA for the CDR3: TGTGCCAGCAGCCAAGATGTTAGTAGATCCTACGAGCAGTACTTC. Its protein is CASSQDVSRSYEQYF.

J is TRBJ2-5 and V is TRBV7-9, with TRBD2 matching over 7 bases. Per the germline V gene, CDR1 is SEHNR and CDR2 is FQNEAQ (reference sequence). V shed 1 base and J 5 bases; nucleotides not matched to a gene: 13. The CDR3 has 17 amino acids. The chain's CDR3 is CASSLEWGSGPAETQYF. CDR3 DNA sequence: TGTGCCAGCAGCTTAGAATGGGGTAGCGGGCCGGCGGAGACCCAGTACTTC.

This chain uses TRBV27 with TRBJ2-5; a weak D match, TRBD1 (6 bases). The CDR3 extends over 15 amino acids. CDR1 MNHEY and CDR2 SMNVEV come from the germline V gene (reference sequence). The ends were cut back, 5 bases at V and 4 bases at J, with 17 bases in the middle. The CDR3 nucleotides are TGTGCCAGCAGTCCCCCCGGGACATCTCGAGAGACCCAGTACTTC. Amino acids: CASSPPGTSRETQYF.

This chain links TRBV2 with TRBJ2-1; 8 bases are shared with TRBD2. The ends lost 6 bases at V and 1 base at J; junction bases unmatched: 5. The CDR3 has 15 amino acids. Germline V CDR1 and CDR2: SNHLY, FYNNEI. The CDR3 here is CASRGTRGSYNEQFF. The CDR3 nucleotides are TGTGCCAGCAGGGGGACTAGGGGGTCCTACAATGAGCAGTTCTTC.

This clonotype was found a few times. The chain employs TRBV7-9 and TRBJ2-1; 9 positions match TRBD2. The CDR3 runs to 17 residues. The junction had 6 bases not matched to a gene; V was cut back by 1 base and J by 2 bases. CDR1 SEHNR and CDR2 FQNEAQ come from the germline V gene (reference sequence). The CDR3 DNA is TGTGCCAGCAGCTTAGTATCCCTAGCGGGACCCTACAATGAGCAGTTCTTC. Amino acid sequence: CASSLVSLAGPYNEQFF.

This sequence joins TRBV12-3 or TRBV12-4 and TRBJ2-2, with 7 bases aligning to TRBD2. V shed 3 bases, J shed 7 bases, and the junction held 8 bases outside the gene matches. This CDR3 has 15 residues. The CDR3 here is CASSFREAHGGELFF. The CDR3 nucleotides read TGTGCCAGCAGTTTCCGGGAGGCGCATGGCGGGGAGCTGTTTTTT.

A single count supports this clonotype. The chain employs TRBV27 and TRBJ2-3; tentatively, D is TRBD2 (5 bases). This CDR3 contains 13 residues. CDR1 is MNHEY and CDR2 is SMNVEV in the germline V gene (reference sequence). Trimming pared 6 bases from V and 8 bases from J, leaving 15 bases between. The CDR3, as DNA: TGTGCCAGCAGCCAATCAGAGGGCGGTACGCAGTATTTT. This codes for CASSQSEGGTQYF.